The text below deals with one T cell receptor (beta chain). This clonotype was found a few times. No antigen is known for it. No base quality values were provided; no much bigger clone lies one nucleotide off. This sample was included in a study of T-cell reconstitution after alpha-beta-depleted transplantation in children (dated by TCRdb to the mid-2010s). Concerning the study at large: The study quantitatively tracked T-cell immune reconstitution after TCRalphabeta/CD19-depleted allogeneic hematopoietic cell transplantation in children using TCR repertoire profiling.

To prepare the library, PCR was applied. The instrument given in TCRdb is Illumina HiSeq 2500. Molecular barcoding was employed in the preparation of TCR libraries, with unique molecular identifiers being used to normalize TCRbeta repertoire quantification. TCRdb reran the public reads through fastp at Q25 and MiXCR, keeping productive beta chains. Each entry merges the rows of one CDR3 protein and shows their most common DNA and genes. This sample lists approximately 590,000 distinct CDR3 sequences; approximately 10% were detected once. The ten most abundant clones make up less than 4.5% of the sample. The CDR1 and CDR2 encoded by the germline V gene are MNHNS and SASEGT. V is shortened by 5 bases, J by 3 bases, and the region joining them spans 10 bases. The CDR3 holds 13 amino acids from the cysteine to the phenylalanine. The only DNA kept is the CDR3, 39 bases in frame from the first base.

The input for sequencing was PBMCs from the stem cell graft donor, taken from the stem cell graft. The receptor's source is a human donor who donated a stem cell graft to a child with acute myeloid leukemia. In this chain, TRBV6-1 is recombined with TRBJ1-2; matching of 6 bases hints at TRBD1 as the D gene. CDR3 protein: CASSRGADYGYTF. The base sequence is TGTGCCAGCAGTCGGGGGGCGGACTATGGCTACACCTTC.